This T cell receptor beta chain emerged from a study of T cells after yellow fever vaccination. Study findings and constraints: Post-booster repertoires contained most primary-vaccination clones again (about 95% CD4, 88% CD8). Overall, a small share of clonotypes was seen in both CD4 and CD8 compartments.

In this sample, this clonotype turned up a few times. Its specificity is unknown. Template-switching 5'RACE yielded the TCR cDNA; a universal primer site and UMIs were added in the process. TCRdb recomputed calls from the 5' RACE reads with MiXCR, one row per CDR3 protein. This table has around 310,000 distinct CDR3 sequences, 3.6% appearing once. V lost 0 bases and J lost 7, with 13 bases in between. The V gene's germline CDR1 is LGHNA and CDR2 YSLEER. The CDR3 runs 14 residues. Sample: PBMCs, taken on the day of the yellow fever booster vaccination. The genes are TRBV4-3 and TRBJ2-7; D is perhaps TRBD2 (6 bases). The clonotype originates from a man aged 18 to 35 who received the YFV17D yellow fever vaccine. CDR3 protein: CASSQDGGSGEQYF. The CDR3 region has the DNA TGCGCCAGCAGCCAAGATGGGGGGTCGGGTGAGCAGTACTTC.